This T cell receptor beta chain was obtained from a study of spatial heterogeneity in lung cancer. Study as a whole: Available PBMC from follow-up, collected a median of roughly 24 months after resection, underwent sequencing. Overall study findings and caveats: At tumor resection, ubiquitous expanded TCRs were detected in blood more often than later.

V dropped 5 bases and J dropped 8 bases, with 17 bases sitting between them. This CDR3 is 14 amino acids long. Per the germline V gene, CDR1 is LNHDA and CDR2 is SQIVND (reference sequence). A distinct unique molecular identifier was carried by each TCR cDNA molecule. TCRdb re-called the 5' RACE reads through MiXCR, storing one row per CDR3 protein. The sample has roughly 10,000 distinct CDR3 sequences, 20% to 25% seen once. To note about this clonotype: Antigen: not known.

The sample's time point: blood at routine non-recurrence follow-up after resection. The input material, whole RNA from tumor, nontumor lung or frozen PBMC, was sequenced unsorted. V usage is TRBV19 and J usage is TRBJ2-3; tentatively, D is TRBD2 (6 bases). Sample: PBMCs, taken at follow-up. The TCR was taken from a male donor with early-stage non-small cell lung cancer. In DNA, the CDR3 is TGTGCCAGTAGTCCGCGGGACGGACTGCCTACGCAGTATTTT. This sequence encodes CASSPRDGLPTQYF.